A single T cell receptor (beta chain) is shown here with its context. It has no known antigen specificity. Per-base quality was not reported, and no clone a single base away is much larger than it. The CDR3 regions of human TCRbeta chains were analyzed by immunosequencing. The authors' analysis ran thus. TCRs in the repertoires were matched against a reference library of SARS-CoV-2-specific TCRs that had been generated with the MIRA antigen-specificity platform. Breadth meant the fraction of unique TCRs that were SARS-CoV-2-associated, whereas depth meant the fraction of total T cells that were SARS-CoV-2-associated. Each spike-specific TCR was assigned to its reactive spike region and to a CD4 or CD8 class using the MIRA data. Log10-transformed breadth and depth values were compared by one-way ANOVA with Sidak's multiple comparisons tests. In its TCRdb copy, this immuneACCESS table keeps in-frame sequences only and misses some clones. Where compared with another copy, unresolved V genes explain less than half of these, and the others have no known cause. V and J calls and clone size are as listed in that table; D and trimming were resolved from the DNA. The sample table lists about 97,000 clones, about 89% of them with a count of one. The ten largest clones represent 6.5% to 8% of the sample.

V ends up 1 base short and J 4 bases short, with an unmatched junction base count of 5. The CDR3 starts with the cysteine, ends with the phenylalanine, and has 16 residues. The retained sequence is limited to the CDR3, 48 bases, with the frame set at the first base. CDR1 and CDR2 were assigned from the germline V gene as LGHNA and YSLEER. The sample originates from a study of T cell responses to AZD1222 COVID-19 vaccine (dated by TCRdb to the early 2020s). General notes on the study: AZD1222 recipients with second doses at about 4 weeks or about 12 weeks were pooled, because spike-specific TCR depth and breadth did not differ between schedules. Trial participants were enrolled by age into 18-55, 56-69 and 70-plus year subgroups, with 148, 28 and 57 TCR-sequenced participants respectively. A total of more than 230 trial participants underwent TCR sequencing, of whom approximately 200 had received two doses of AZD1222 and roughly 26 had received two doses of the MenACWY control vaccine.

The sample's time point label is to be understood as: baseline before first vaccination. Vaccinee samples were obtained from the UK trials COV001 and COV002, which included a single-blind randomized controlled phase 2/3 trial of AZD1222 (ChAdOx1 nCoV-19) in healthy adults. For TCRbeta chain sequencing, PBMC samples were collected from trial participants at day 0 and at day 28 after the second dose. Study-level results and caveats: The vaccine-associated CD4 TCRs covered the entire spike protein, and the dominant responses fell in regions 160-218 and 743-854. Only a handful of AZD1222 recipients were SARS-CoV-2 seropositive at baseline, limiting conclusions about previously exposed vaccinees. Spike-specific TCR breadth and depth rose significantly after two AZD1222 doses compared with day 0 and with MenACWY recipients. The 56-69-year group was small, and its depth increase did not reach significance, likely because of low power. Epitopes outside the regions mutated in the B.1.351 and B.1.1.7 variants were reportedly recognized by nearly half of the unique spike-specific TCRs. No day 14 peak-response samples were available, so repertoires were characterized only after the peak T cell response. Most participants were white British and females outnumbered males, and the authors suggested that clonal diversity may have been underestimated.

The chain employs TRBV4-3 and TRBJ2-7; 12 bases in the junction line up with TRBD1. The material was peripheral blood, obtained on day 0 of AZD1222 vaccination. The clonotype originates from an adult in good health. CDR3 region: CASSQALGQGAYEQYF. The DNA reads TGCGCCAGCAGCCAAGCCCTGGGACAGGGGGCTTACGAGCAGTACTTC.